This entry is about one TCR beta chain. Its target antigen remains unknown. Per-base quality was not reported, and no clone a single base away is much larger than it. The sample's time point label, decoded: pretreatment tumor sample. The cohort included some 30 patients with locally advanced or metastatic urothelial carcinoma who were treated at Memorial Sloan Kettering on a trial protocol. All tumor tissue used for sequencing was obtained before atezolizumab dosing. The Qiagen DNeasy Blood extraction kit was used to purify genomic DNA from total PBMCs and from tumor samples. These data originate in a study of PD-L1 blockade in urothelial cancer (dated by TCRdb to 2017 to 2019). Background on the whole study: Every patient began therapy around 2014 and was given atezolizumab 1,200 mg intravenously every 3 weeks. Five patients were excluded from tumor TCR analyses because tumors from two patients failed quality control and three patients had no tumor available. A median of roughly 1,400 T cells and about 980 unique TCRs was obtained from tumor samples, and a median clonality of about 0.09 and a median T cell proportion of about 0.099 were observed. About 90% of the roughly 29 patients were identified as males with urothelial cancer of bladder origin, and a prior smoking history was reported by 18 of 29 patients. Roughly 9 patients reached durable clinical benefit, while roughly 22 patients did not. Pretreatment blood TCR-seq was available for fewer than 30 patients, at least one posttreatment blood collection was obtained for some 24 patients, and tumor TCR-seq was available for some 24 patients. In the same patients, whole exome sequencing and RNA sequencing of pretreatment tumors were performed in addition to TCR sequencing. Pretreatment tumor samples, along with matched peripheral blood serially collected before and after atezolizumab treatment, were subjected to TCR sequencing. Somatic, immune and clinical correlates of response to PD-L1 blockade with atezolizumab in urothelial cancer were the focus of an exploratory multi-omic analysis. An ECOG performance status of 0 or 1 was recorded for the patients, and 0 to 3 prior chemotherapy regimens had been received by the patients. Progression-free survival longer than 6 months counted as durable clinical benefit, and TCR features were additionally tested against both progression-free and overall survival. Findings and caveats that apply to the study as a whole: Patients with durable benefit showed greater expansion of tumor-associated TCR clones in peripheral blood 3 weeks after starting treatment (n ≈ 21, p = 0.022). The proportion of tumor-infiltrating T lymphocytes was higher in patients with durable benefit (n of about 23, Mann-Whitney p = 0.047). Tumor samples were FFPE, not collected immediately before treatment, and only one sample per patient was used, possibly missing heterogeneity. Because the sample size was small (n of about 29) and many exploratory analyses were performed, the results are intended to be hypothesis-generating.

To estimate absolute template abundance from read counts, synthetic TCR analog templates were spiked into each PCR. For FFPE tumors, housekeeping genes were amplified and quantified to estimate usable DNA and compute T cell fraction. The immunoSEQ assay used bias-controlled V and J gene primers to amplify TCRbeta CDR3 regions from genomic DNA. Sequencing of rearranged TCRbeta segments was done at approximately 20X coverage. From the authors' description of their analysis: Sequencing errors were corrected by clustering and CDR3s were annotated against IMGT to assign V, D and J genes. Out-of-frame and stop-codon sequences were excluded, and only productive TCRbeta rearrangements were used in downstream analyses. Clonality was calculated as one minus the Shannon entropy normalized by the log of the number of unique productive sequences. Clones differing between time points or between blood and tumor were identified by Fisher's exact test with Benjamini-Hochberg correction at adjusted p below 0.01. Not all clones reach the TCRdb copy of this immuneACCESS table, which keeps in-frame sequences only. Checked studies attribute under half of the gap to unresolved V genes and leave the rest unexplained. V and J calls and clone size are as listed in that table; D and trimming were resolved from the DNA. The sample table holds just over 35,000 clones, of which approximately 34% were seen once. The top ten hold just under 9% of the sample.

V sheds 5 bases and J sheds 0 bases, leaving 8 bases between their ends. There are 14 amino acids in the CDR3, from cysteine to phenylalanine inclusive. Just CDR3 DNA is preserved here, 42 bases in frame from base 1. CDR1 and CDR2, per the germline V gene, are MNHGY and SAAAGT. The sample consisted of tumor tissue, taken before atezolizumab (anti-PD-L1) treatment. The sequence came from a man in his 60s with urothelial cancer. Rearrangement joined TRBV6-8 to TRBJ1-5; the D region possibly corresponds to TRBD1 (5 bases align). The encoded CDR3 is CASSHRNSNQPQHF. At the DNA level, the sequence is TGTGCCAGCAGTCACAGGAATAGCAATCAGCCCCAGCATTTT.